This T cell receptor beta chain was captured by sequencing in a study of control samples from healthy donors and cancer patients. The table came from immunoSEQ multiplex PCR; TCRdb's copy has only in-frame clones and leaves some out. The sample contains around 180,000 clones, about nine tenths of which appear only once. Trimming removed 3 bases from V and 4 bases from J, with 13 bases in between. There are 14 residues in the CDR3. Germline V gene lookup returns CDR1 SGHRS and CDR2 YFSETQ. This chain uses TRBV5-1 with TRBJ1-2; no clear D gene. This TCR was recovered from a woman in her forties in good health. Specimen: blood. The CDR3 bases are TGCGCCAGCAGCTCGGACGGGAAGTCCTATGGCTACACCTTC. This sequence encodes CASSSDGKSYGYTF.